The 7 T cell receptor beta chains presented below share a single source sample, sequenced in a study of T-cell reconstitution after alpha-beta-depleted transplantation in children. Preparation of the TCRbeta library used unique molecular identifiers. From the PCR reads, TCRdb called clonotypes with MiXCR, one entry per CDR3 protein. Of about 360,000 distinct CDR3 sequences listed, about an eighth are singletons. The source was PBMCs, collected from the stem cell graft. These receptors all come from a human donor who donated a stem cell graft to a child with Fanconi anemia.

CDR3 sequence reads: CSVEGQGATEAFF. The DNA for the CDR3 is TGCAGCGTTGAAGGGCAGGGGGCGACTGAAGCTTTCTTT. The rearrangement links TRBV29-1 to TRBJ1-1; 8 nucleotides agree with TRBD1. CDR1 is SQVTM and CDR2 is ANQGSEA in the germline V gene. V trimming: 1 base; J trimming: 5 bases; junction bases outside the gene matches: 3. The CDR3 has 13 amino acids.

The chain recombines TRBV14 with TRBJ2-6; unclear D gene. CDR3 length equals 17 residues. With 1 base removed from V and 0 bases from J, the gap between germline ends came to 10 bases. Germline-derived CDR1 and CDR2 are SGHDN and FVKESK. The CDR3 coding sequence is TGTGCCAGCAGCCAAGCTTTACACGTCTCTGGGGCCAACGTCCTGACTTTC. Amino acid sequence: CASSQALHVSGANVLTF.

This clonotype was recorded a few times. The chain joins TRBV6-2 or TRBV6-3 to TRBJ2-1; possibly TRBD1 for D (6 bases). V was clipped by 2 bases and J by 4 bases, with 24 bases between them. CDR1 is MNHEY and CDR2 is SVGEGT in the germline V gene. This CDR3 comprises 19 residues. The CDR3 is CASSYPTVLGRGRYNEQFF. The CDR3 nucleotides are TGTGCCAGCAGTTACCCCACGGTTCTCGGCAGGGGTCGTTACAATGAGCAGTTCTTC.

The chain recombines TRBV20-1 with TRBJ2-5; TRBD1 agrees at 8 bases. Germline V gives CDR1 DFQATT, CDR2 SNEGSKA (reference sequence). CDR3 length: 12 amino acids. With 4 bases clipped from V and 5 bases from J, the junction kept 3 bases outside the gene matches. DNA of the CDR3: TGCAGTGCTACAGGGGGCAGGGAGACCCAGTACTTC. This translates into CSATGGRETQYF.

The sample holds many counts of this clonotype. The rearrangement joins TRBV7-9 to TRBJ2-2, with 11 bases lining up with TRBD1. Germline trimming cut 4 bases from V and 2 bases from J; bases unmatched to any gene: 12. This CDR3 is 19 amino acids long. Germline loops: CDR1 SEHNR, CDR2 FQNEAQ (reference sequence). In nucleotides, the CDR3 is TGTGCCAGCAGCTCCACCGCAACGGGGACAGGGGGAAACACCGGGGAGCTGTTTTTT. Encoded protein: CASSSTATGTGGNTGELFF. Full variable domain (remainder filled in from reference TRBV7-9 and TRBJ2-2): DTGVSQNPRHKITKRGQNVTFRCDPISEHNRLYWYRQTLGQGPEFLTYFQNEAQLEKSRLLSDRFSAERPKGSFSTLEIQRTEQGDSAMYLCASSSTATGTGGNTGELFFGEGSRLTVL.

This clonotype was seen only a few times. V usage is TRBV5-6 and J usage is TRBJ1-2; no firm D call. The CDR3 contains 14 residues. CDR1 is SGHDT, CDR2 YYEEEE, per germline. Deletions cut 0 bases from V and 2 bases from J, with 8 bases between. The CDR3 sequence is CASSLETHNYGYTF. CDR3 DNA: TGTGCCAGCAGCTTGGAGACCCACAACTATGGCTACACCTTC.

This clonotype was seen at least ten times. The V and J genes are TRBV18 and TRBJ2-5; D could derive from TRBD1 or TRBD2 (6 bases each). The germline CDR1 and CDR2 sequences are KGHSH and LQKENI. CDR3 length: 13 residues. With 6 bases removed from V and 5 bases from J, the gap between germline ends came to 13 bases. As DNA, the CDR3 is TGTGCCAGCTCCGCGGGACATCGGGAGACCCAGTACTTC. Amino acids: CASSAGHRETQYF.